Listed here is a single T cell receptor beta chain. It lacks a known antigen. The record has no base qualities; no much larger clone is one base away. The CDR1 and CDR2 encoded by the germline V gene are WSHSY and SAAADI. V is pared back by 4 bases and J by 4 bases, with 10 bases lying between the germline termini. The CDR3 starts with the cysteine, ends with the phenylalanine, and has 13 residues. Only the CDR3 DNA stays, 39 bases, in frame from base 1. The data belong to a study of OX40 agonist ivuxolimab in advanced cancers. The study in broad terms: The costimulatory receptor OX40 (CD134) was targeted by ivuxolimab, a fully human IgG2 agonistic monoclonal antibody. Intravenous ivuxolimab was administered to patients every 2 weeks at six dose levels: 0.01, 0.1, 0.3, 1.5, 3 and 10 mg/kg. Among the 50 to 55 dose-escalation patients, around 20 had hepatocellular carcinoma, approximately 15 melanoma, 9 renal cell carcinoma and 9 head and neck cancer. A male proportion of 70% to 90% and a mean age of roughly 55 years, ranging from about 20 to 85, were recorded for the dose-escalation cohort. Prior anti-PD-1, anti-PD-L1 or anti-CTLA-4 therapy was permitted, and checkpoint inhibitors had been received by about 37% of dose-escalation patients. Partial responses occurred in three dose-escalation patients: two with cutaneous melanoma and one with hepatocellular carcinoma. Peripheral TCRbeta sequencing was intended to test whether TCR sequence diversity was altered and clonal T-cell expansion was caused by ivuxolimab. The paper reports the monotherapy dose-escalation portion (N of about 47 patients) of the phase I ivuxolimab trial. What the authors observed across the whole study: The antigen specificity of the peripheral T cells that underwent clonal expansion was not determined. Low levels of normalized T-cell clonal expansion were also seen in some patients who did not respond. Clonal expansion of both CD4+ and CD8+ blood T cells was observed from baseline to week 6 at doses 0.1 to 3.0 mg/kg. On average, CD8+ T cells showed more expanded clones than CD4+ T cells after ivuxolimab. Partial responders in the 0.1-3.0 mg/kg groups had among the lowest normalized peripheral clonal expansion, especially among CD8+ T cells.

The trial excluded patients who had a history of autoimmune disease or who were on systemic immunosuppression. Peripheral blood for TCR sequencing was collected from all dose cohorts at baseline, on cycle 4 day 1, and on cycle 7 day 1. Samples came from an open-label, multicenter, first-in-human phase I dose-escalation trial of ivuxolimab. Adults with locally advanced or metastatic melanoma, renal cell carcinoma, hepatocellular carcinoma or head and neck squamous cell carcinoma were enrolled in the trial. CD4+ and CD8+ T cells were sorted separately from peripheral blood before TCR sequencing. For sequencing of the TCRbeta CDR3 region, genomic DNA was extracted from the sorted cells. TCRbeta CDR3 regions were sequenced using the immunoSEQ Assay. The source is immuneACCESS, and TCRdb retained only in-frame sequences with V and J called. Part of the clones is not carried over; for the studies checked, unresolved V genes explain less than half of this, and the remainder is unexplained. The sample contains approximately 50,000 clones, around 88% of them found a single time. The ten largest clones capture 0.6% to 0.7% of the sample.

The rearrangement joined TRBV10-2 to TRBJ1-1; a tentative D call is TRBD1 (6 bases match). The sample consisted of CD4+ or CD8+ T cells sorted from blood, taken in a trial of the OX40 agonist ivuxolimab. The sequence was obtained from an adult with an advanced solid tumor such as melanoma, head and neck, liver or kidney cancer. The CDR3 in this case is CASSGHRATEAFF. The base sequence is TGCGCCAGCAGTGGACACAGGGCCACTGAAGCTTTCTTT.